This T cell receptor beta chain was identified in a study of shared clonotypes between healthy human individuals. Notes on the study in general: The study found lower generation probabilities in non-shared clonotypes than in those shared by all four donors.

The CDR3 covers 16 residues. In germline, CDR1 is SNHLY, CDR2 FYNNEI. Every subset's genomic DNA went evenly onto several immunoSEQ plates. Clones were sequenced by immunoSEQ multiplex PCR, and TCRdb holds only the in-frame ones, with some missing. The sample records roughly 500,000 clones, 95% to 96% being singletons. Donors were healthy HIV-negative adults without recently reported acute infections or vaccinations. Every one of the donors was a Caucasian adult that lived in Nashville, Tennessee. With respect to this clone: The antigen remains unidentified. At one end the junction does not follow the germline gene, possibly because of a read error.

The source material was naive CD4+ T cells sorted from blood. Described subset: CD45RA+ positively selected. J is TRBJ2-2 and V is TRBV2; 10 bases are shared with TRBD2. This clonotype originated in a woman in her twenties or thirties in good health. Here the CDR3 reads CASSGLAGANTGELFF. Here the CDR3 DNA reads TGTGCCAGTAGTGGTCTAGCGGGAGCGAACACCGGGGAGCTGTTTTTT.